The 29 T cell receptor beta chains below were found in one sample sequenced in a study of post-analysis software for immune sequencing data. No antigen has been identified for these receptors. Regarding the study as a whole: Roughly 5 TRBV segments, including TRBV5-6, TRBV5-1 and TRBV20-1, were more frequent in patients than controls.

The TCR beta cDNA libraries contained unique molecular identifiers. TCRdb independently ran MiXCR on the PCR reads; one entry per CDR3 protein. The sample consists of roughly 600,000 distinct CDR3 sequences, around 40% of them appearing once. Sequences were obtained from blood. These receptor sequences come from a girl aged 5-17 years with multiple sclerosis.

This clonotype was observed a few times. This chain connects TRBV27 to TRBJ1-2, with D perhaps matching TRBD1 (6 bases). Trimming took off 5 bases at V and 0 bases at J, with 10 bases between the two ends. In germline, CDR1 is MNHEY, CDR2 SMNVEV (reference sequence). This CDR3 has 14 residues. CDR3 protein: CASSGTPTNYGYTF. DNA for the CDR3: TGTGCCAGCAGTGGGACACCTACTAACTATGGCTACACCTTC.

This rearrangement joins TRBV28 to TRBJ2-1; 11 positions match TRBD2. The CDR3 has 17 amino acids. Per the germline V gene, CDR1 is MDHEN and CDR2 is SYDVKM. The V segment lost 5 bases and the J segment 10 bases; nucleotides outside the gene matches: 16. The CDR3 DNA follows: TGTGCCAGCAGTGCGGAGACCGGGACTAGCGGTATTTACGAGCAGTTCTTC. Amino acid sequence: CASSAETGTSGIYEQFF.

As regards this clonotype: At one boundary the junction diverges from the germline segment, which might be a read error. The V call is TRBV11-2, the J call TRBJ2-3; 9 bases line up with TRBD2. The CDR3 covers 16 residues. Germline V gene data show CDR1 as SGHAT and CDR2 as FQNNGV. The CDR3 protein is CASSLEASGKADTQYF. The CDR3 coding sequence is TGTGCCAGCAGCTTAGAGGCTAGCGGGAAGGCAGATACACAGTATTTT.

The chain employs TRBV10-3 and TRBJ2-6; no firm D call. Trimming left V 0 bases short and J 0 bases short, with 6 bases between. The V gene's germline CDR1 is ENHRY and CDR2 SYGVKD. This CDR3 region has 16 residues. DNA of the CDR3: TGTGCCATCAGTGAGTCGGCCTCCTCTGGGGCCAACGTCCTGACTTTC. It yields the protein CAISESASSGANVLTF.

About this clonotype itself: A clone one base away is much larger, so this may be a read error. V gene TRBV29-1 combines with J gene TRBJ2-1; 10 nucleotides match TRBD2. This CDR3 has 14 amino acids. Germline loops: CDR1 SQVTM, CDR2 ANQGSEA. The V and J ends lost 8 bases and 6 bases, in that order; junction bases with no gene match: 10. CDR3 sequence reads: CSSEASGSGNEQFF. The CDR3 DNA reads TGCAGCAGTGAGGCTAGCGGGAGTGGCAATGAGCAGTTCTTC.

The genes are TRBV5-1 and TRBJ2-5; 9 nucleotides line up with TRBD1. The J call is uncertain, as TRBJ2-7 better fits the DNA end. The CDR3 totals 15 residues. The germline CDR1 and CDR2 sequences are SGHRS and YFSETQ. The CDR3 sequence is CASSVDSGTGYEQYF. As DNA, the CDR3 is TGCGCCAGCAGCGTAGACTCCGGGACAGGGTACGAGCAGTACTTC.

The J gene is TRBJ2-7, the V gene TRBV10-3; D tentatively reads TRBD1 or TRBD2 (5 bases each). V lost 3 bases and J 3 bases, leaving 15 bases between the germline ends. CDR1 and CDR2 from the germline V gene are ENHRY and SYGVKD. The CDR3 sequence is 15 residues long. This CDR3 is CAISDKGEGIYEQYF. The CDR3 DNA sequence: TGTGCCATCAGTGATAAGGGCGAGGGGATCTACGAGCAGTACTTC.

This clonotype was seen only a few times. The chain couples TRBV29-1 to TRBJ1-2; D is possibly TRBD1 (6 bases). The CDR3 is made up of 13 amino acids. Germline V gives CDR1 SQVTM, CDR2 ANQGSEA. The V end lost 5 bases, the J end lost 1 base, and 11 bases lay between the germline ends. CDR3 amino acids: CSVQQGNNYGYTF. CDR3 DNA: TGCAGCGTTCAACAGGGAAATAACTATGGCTACACCTTC.

This clonotype showed up many times. The rearrangement joins TRBV12-3 or TRBV12-4 to TRBJ2-5, with D hard to call. V lost 3 bases, J lost 5 bases, and 10 bases lay in between. CDR3 length: 13 residues. CDR3 in DNA: TGTGCCAGCAGTTTTAGGGTTGCGGAGACCCAGTACTTC. The encoded protein is CASSFRVAETQYF.

As concerns this clonotype: No conserved phenylalanine or tryptophan is present at the end of the CDR3, so a read error is the likely explanation. V and J are TRBV20-1 and TRBJ2-3; 9 positions match TRBD2. Trimming at V came to 6 bases and at J to 2 bases, leaving 6 bases not matched to a gene. This CDR3 contains 14 residues. CDR1 and CDR2 from the germline V gene are DFQATT and SNEGSKA (reference sequence). CDR3 sequence: CSALTSGNTDTQYL. CDR3 sequence (DNA): TGCAGTGCACTGACTAGCGGTAACACAGATACGCAGTATTTG.

The rearrangement links TRBV12-3 or TRBV12-4 to TRBJ1-4; maybe TRBD1 (5 bases). This CDR3 spans 12 amino acids. The ends were cut back, 4 bases at V and 8 bases at J, with 8 bases in the middle. The CDR3 here is CASSWGKEKLFF. As DNA, the CDR3 is TGTGCCAGCAGTTGGGGCAAAGAAAAACTGTTTTTT.

The chain has TRBV5-4 and TRBJ2-7, with D perhaps TRBD1 (5 bases). The CDR3 consists of 14 residues. Germline CDR1 is SGHNT and CDR2 is YYREEE (reference sequence). Trimming pared 2 bases from V and 2 bases from J, leaving 11 bases between. As DNA, the CDR3 is TGTGCCAGCAGCTTCGGCAGGGTGACCTACGAGCAGTACTTC. Its protein product is CASSFGRVTYEQYF.

This clonotype has a handful of counts. The chain has TRBV7-9 and TRBJ2-7; the match to TRBD2 covers 9 bases. V trimming: 4 bases; J trimming: 2 bases; junction bases outside the gene matches: 6. CDR1 and CDR2 from the germline V gene are SEHNR and FQNEAQ (reference sequence). The CDR3 spans 15 residues. CDR3 region: CASSSREGETYEQYF. CDR3 bases: TGTGCCAGCAGCTCGCGGGAGGGGGAAACCTACGAGCAGTACTTC.

The chain links TRBV5-6 to TRBJ2-3; 11 bases match TRBD2. The junction had 5 bases not matched to a gene; V was cut back by 4 bases and J by 1 base. Germline V gene sequence: CDR1 SGHDT, CDR2 YYEEEE. The CDR3 has 16 amino acids. CDR3 in amino acids: CASSPELAGGTDTQYF. The CDR3 DNA sequence: TGTGCCAGCAGCCCAGAACTAGCGGGAGGCACAGATACGCAGTATTTT.

This clonotype showed up many times. The chain carries TRBV28 and TRBJ1-2; unclear D gene. V lost 6 bases, J lost 4 bases, and 6 bases lay in between. From germline, CDR1 is MDHEN and CDR2 SYDVKM. This CDR3 spans 11 amino acids. This chain's CDR3 is CASSDLYGYTF. CDR3 DNA sequence: TGTGCCAGCAGCGACCTCTATGGCTACACCTTC.

V and J are TRBV29-1 and TRBJ2-7, with unresolved D. CDR1 and CDR2 (germline): SQVTM, ANQGSEA. The CDR3 runs to 13 residues. V was clipped by 4 bases and J by 1 base, with 11 bases between them. The chain's CDR3 is CSVGPLSSYEQYF. CDR3 DNA: TGCAGCGTTGGTCCTCTAAGTTCCTACGAGCAGTACTTC.

This clonotype was detected a few times. V usage is TRBV12-3 or TRBV12-4 and J usage is TRBJ2-3, with D perhaps matching TRBD2 (5 bases). Between the trimmed V and J ends, which lost 1 base and 7 bases, there was a span of 9 bases. CDR3 length: 13 amino acids. The CDR3 DNA reads as TGTGCCAGCAGTTTAGGAACCGGGAATACGCAGTATTTT. This gives the protein CASSLGTGNTQYF.

This chain uses TRBV20-1 with TRBJ2-5, with D perhaps TRBD1 (8 bases). Looked up from germline, CDR1 is DFQATT and CDR2 is SNEGSKA (reference sequence). The length of the CDR3 is 13 residues. V was clipped by 0 bases and J by 7 bases, with 12 bases between them. CDR3 DNA sequence: TGCAGTGCTAGAGAACAGGGGGAGGGGACCCAGTACTTC. Protein sequence: CSAREQGEGTQYF.

This clonotype was recorded only once. The chain carries TRBV2 and TRBJ2-7; D ambiguous. The J call may be wrong; the DNA end is better matched by TRBJ2-4. In germline, CDR1 is SNHLY, CDR2 FYNNEI. The CDR3 is made up of 15 amino acids. The CDR3 is CASSEARSEKNIQYF. The CDR3 region has the DNA TGTGCCAGCAGTGAAGCACGCAGCGAGAAAAACATTCAGTACTTC.

The chain joins TRBV25-1 to TRBJ2-7, with a tentative D call TRBD1 (5 bases). V was trimmed by 4 bases and J by 2 bases, leaving 12 bases between them. The CDR3 has 14 amino acids. Per the germline V gene, CDR1 is MGHDK and CDR2 is SYGVNS. CDR3 sequence (DNA): TGTGCCAGCAGTGGAGAGGACAACCCCTACGAGCAGTACTTC. Amino acid sequence: CASSGEDNPYEQYF.

For this clonotype: At one boundary the junction diverges from the germline segment, which might be a read error. V gene TRBV12-3 or TRBV12-4 combines with J gene TRBJ2-7; 8 nucleotides match TRBD2. The CDR3 is made up of 16 amino acids. The CDR3 region has the DNA TGCGCCAGCAGTTTATGGGCGGGGGGAATGTCCCGCGAGCAGTACTTC. Its protein is CASSLWAGGMSREQYF.

The V call is TRBV12-3 or TRBV12-4, the J call TRBJ2-7; TRBD1 matches 10 bases. V gave up 5 bases and J gave up 4 bases; unmatched junction bases: 8. This CDR3 contains 15 residues. DNA of the CDR3: TGTGCCAGCAGTGCCGGGACAGGGGATTTGTACGAGCAGTACTTC. The encoded protein is CASSAGTGDLYEQYF.

V and J are TRBV12-3 or TRBV12-4 and TRBJ2-3; D may be TRBD1 (5 bases). This CDR3 spans 13 amino acids. With 3 bases removed from V and 3 bases from J, the gap between germline ends came to 7 bases. The CDR3 loop reads CASSFQGTDTQYF. DNA for the CDR3: TGTGCCAGCAGTTTCCAGGGAACAGATACGCAGTATTTT.

The chain employs TRBV12-3 or TRBV12-4 and TRBJ2-7; the match to TRBD1 covers 10 bases. The end of the DNA aligns better with TRBJ2-5, so the J call may be wrong. The CDR3 runs to 16 residues. CDR3 residues: CASSVGGTGARETQYF. The CDR3, as DNA: TGTGCCAGCAGCGTAGGCGGGACAGGGGCCCGGGAGACCCAGTACTTC.

This chain uses TRBV7-9 with TRBJ1-4; D is perhaps TRBD1 (6 bases). The CDR3 is 15 amino acids. The V end lost 5 bases, the J end lost 5 bases, and 15 bases lay between the germline ends. Germline assignment: CDR1 SEHNR and CDR2 FQNEAQ (reference sequence). CDR3 DNA: TGTGCCAGCAGCCCCCGGAATAGGGGGAATGAAAAACTGTTTTTT. Translation: CASSPRNRGNEKLFF. The whole variable domain, filled in from reference TRBV7-9 and TRBJ1-4, reads DTGVSQNPRHKITKRGQNVTFRCDPISEHNRLYWYRQTLGQGPEFLTYFQNEAQLEKSRLLSDRFSAERPKGSFSTLEIQRTEQGDSAMYLCASSPRNRGNEKLFFGSGTQLSVL.

The V gene is TRBV10-3, the J gene TRBJ2-5, with D maybe TRBD2 (5 bases). Germline CDR1 reads ENHRY; CDR2 reads SYGVKD. The V end lost 6 bases, the J end lost 2 bases, and 10 bases lay between the germline ends. The CDR3 is 13 residues long. The CDR3 reads CAISPGSQETQYF. CDR3 DNA sequence: TGTGCCATCAGCCCGGGGTCTCAAGAGACCCAGTACTTC.

The chain recombines TRBV7-3 with TRBJ1-2, with 10 bases lining up with TRBD1. Germline V gene sequence: CDR1 SGHTA, CDR2 FQGTGA. This CDR3 spans 15 amino acids. The V gene end was trimmed by 1 base and the J gene end by 5 bases; junction bases not matched to a gene: 4. CDR3 nucleotide sequence: TGTGCCAGCAGCTTAAGTGGGACAGGGGTTTATGGCTACACCTTC. Protein: CASSLSGTGVYGYTF.

This clonotype was counted between two and nine times. The rearrangement joins TRBV20-1 to TRBJ2-5; a possible D gene is TRBD1 (6 bases). The germline gives CDR1 DFQATT, CDR2 SNEGSKA (reference sequence). V was pared by 1 base and J by 4 bases, with 10 bases between. This CDR3 is built from 13 residues. DNA for the CDR3: TGCAGTGCTAGAGTCGTGGGGGCAGAGACCCAGTACTTC. Its protein is CSARVVGAETQYF.

This chain joins TRBV27 and TRBJ1-4, with TRBD1 identical over 7 bases. V trimming: 9 bases; J trimming: 4 bases; junction bases outside the gene matches: 8. Germline V gene data show CDR1 as MNHEY and CDR2 as SMNVEV (reference sequence). This CDR3 is built from 14 residues. This chain's CDR3 is CASIQTGFNEKLFF. CDR3 coding DNA: TGTGCCAGTATCCAGACAGGGTTTAATGAAAAACTGTTTTTT.